The 10 T cell receptor beta chains listed next were all sequenced from one sample in a study of T cells in Graves' hyperthyroidism and ophthalmopathy. Using RNA transcripts as the source, TCR beta CDR3 regions were amplified. An initial round of RT-PCR targeting the TCR CDR3 relied on the HTBI primer set. TCRdb itself ran the multiplex PCR reads through MiXCR, one entry per CDR3 protein. The sample yields about 350,000 distinct CDR3 sequences, about a sixth seen once. The specimen was blood. The receptors shown here come from a woman aged 40 to 55 with Graves' ophthalmopathy.

This clonotype showed up many times. The rearrangement uses TRBV4-2 and TRBJ1-1; D may be TRBD1 (6 bases). The V end was cut by 1 base, the J end by 0 bases, with 12 bases between. The CDR3 extends over 16 amino acids. The germline V gene encodes CDR1 LGHNA and CDR2 YNFKEQ. CDR3 sequence: CASSQGAGVLNTEAFF. CDR3 nucleotide sequence: TGTGCCAGCAGCCAAGGGGCAGGGGTTTTGAACACTGAAGCTTTCTTT.

This clonotype came up many times. This rearrangement joins TRBV30 to TRBJ1-5, with TRBD1 identical over 7 bases. The germline V gene has CDR1 GTSNPN and CDR2 SVGIG (reference sequence). CDR3 length equals 13 residues. The J segment lost 5 bases and the V segment lost 2 bases, leaving 3 bases of the junction unmatched. CDR3 region: CAWSHRGYQPQHF. Here the CDR3 DNA reads TGTGCCTGGAGTCACAGGGGCTATCAGCCCCAGCATTTT.

This sequence joins TRBV5-1 and TRBJ2-2, with 7 bases fitting TRBD1. With 7 bases clipped from V and 5 bases from J, the junction kept 14 bases outside the gene matches. CDR3 length equals 16 residues. Germline CDR1 and CDR2: SGHRS and YFSETQ. The CDR3 region is CASRRELQGRTGELFF. CDR3 nucleotides: TGCGCCAGCCGAAGAGAGTTACAGGGGAGAACCGGGGAGCTGTTTTTT.

The table lists this clonotype with many counts. V gene TRBV19 combines with J gene TRBJ1-5, with 9 bases fitting TRBD1. The CDR3 runs to 15 residues. From germline, CDR1 is LNHDA and CDR2 SQIVND (reference sequence). The ends lost 6 bases at V and 2 bases at J; junction bases unmatched: 5. The CDR3: CASRDRGKGNQPQHF. CDR3 in DNA: TGTGCCAGTAGAGACAGGGGGAAGGGCAATCAGCCCCAGCATTTT.

This clonotype was detected many times. The chain recombines TRBV12-3 or TRBV12-4 with TRBJ1-1; D unresolved. The germline V and J ends were trimmed by 3 bases and 6 bases, with 8 bases remaining between them. The CDR3 is 12 amino acids. The CDR3 DNA follows: TGTGCCAGCAGTTTCTTTGGGGCTGAAGCTTTCTTT. This gives the protein CASSFFGAEAFF.

As regards this clonotype: This CDR3 fails to terminate in the conserved phenylalanine or tryptophan, so it likely reflects a read error. The chain employs TRBV4-1 and TRBJ1-2, with D hard to call. The CDR3 totals 14 residues. Germline V gene data show CDR1 as MGHRA and CDR2 as YSYEKL. V was pared by 0 bases and J by 5 bases, with 10 bases between. The CDR3 protein is CASSQEGYYYGYTS. The DNA for the CDR3 is TGCGCCAGCAGCCAAGAGGGCTACTATTATGGCTACACCTCC.

The sample holds many counts of this clonotype. This chain joins TRBV27 and TRBJ2-5; TRBD2 matches at 7 bases. CDR3 length: 16 residues. V lost 5 bases to trimming and J lost 1 base; unmatched junction nucleotides: 10. CDR1 and CDR2 (germline): MNHEY, SMNVEV (reference sequence). The CDR3 spells CASSPRRLAAQETQYF. DNA for the CDR3: TGTGCCAGCAGTCCCCGTAGACTAGCCGCCCAAGAGACCCAGTACTTC.

This clonotype was counted many times. V usage is TRBV12-5 and J usage is TRBJ1-5, with a possible D match to TRBD1 (6 bases). The CDR3 has 15 amino acids. The V gene's germline CDR1 is LGHNT and CDR2 FRNRAP. Trimming left V 6 bases short and J 9 bases short, with 21 bases between. The CDR3 sequence is CASGPSHRDGVPQHF. CDR3 nucleotides: TGTGCTAGTGGACCCTCTCACAGGGATGGGGTGCCCCAGCATTTT.

This clonotype has a count of ten or more. This rearrangement joins TRBV5-6 to TRBJ1-1, with 8 bases lining up with TRBD1. This CDR3 is 17 amino acids long. Germline V lookup: CDR1 SGHDT, CDR2 YYEEEE. After removal of 3 bases from V and 5 bases from J, the junction contained 15 bases not matched to a gene. Written as DNA, the CDR3 is TGTGCCAGCAGCTGGTTGAACGGACAGGGCGGGTTGACTGAAGCTTTCTTT. Its translation is CASSWLNGQGGLTEAFF.

This clonotype was seen ten or more times. The V call is TRBV6-1, the J call TRBJ2-7; D is ambiguous. Trimming took off 2 bases at V and 1 base at J, with 6 bases between the two ends. The CDR3 is 13 amino acids. Per germline, CDR1 MNHNS and CDR2 SASEGT. CDR3 protein: CASSEYGSYEQYF. The CDR3 nucleotides read TGTGCCAGCAGTGAATATGGTTCCTACGAGCAGTACTTC.